This T cell receptor (beta chain) was sequenced in a study of T cell responses to AZD1222 COVID-19 vaccine. The CDR3 loop spans 15 amino acids. The table came from immunoSEQ multiplex PCR; TCRdb's copy has only in-frame clones and leaves some out. The sample has roughly 120,000 clones; 80% to 90% are singletons. V usage is TRBV21-1 and J usage is TRBJ1-4. TRBV21-1 constitutes a pseudogene. The sequencing here drew on peripheral blood, taken on day 0 of AZD1222 vaccination. This receptor was obtained from an adult in good health. This CDR3 reads CASSPTLATNEKLFF. As DNA, the CDR3 is TGTGCCAGCAGTCCGACCCTTGCAACTAATGAAAAACTGTTTTTT.